One and the same sample provided the 9 T cell receptor beta chains below, sequenced in a study of blood T cell repertoires in COVID-19. Here immunoSEQ multiplex PCR was the method, and the copy in TCRdb shows in-frame clones only, minus some. The table includes about 74,000 clones, 75% to 80% detected once. The sequencing sample was made of peripheral blood. These receptors all stem from a human donor in a cohort sampled during active COVID-19.

The J gene is TRBJ1-2, the V gene TRBV9, with a tentative D call TRBD1 (5 bases). CDR1 is SGDLS, CDR2 YYNGEE, per germline. The CDR3 totals 15 residues. Trimming pared 0 bases from V and 3 bases from J, leaving 12 bases between. The CDR3 bases are TGTGCCAGCAGCGTAGAATCAGGGAAGGACTATGGCTACACCTTC. It yields the protein CASSVESGKDYGYTF. Full variable domain (remainder filled in from reference TRBV9 and TRBJ1-2): DSGVTQTPKHLITATGQRVTLRCSPRSGDLSVYWYQQSLDQGLQFLIQYYNGEERAKGNILERFSAQQFPDLHSELNLSSLELGDSALYFCASSVESGKDYGYTFGSGTRLTVV.

The genes are TRBV5-1 and TRBJ2-7; 12 bases align to TRBD1. The CDR3 length is 15 residues. With 3 bases clipped from V and 5 bases from J, the junction kept 6 bases outside the gene matches. Germline CDR1 SGHRS, CDR2 YFSETQ. CDR3 sequence: CASSSRGQGANEQYF. The CDR3 nucleotides are TGCGCCAGCAGCTCGAGGGGACAGGGGGCTAACGAGCAGTACTTC.

V is TRBV29-1 and J is TRBJ2-3, with D perhaps matching TRBD1 (6 bases). From germline, CDR1 is SQVTM and CDR2 ANQGSEA. The CDR3 covers 13 residues. V lost 7 bases and J lost 0, with 11 bases in between. CDR3 protein: CSGDRRSTDTQYF. The CDR3 bases are TGCAGCGGAGACAGGCGTAGCACAGATACGCAGTATTTT.

The CDR3 loop reads CASSLQGLNTEAFF. The CDR3 nucleotides read TGTGCCAGCTCACTTCAGGGGTTGAACACTGAAGCTTTCTTT. The chain joins TRBV18 to TRBJ1-1, with D possibly being TRBD1 (6 bases). Trimming removed 4 bases from V and 0 bases from J, with 9 bases in between. The CDR3 covers 14 residues. Per germline, CDR1 KGHSH and CDR2 LQKENI. Together with reference TRBV18 and TRBJ1-1, the CDR3 gives the full variable domain: NAGVMQNPRHLVRRRGQEARLRCSPMKGHSHVYWYRQLPEEGLKFMVYLQKENIIDESGMPKERFSAEFPKEGPSILRIQQVVRGDSAAYFCASSLQGLNTEAFFGQGTRLTVV.

There are a few counts of this clone. The CDR3 is CASSLWASSYEQYF. The CDR3 coding sequence is TGTGCCAGCAGCTTGTGGGCTAGCAGCTACGAGCAGTACTTC. This chain links TRBV11-2 with TRBJ2-7, with a weak D call TRBD2 (5 bases). Germline V gene data show CDR1 as SGHAT and CDR2 as FQNNGV. Trimming cost V 3 bases and J 3 bases, with 12 bases left between them. This CDR3 comprises 14 residues. The full variable domain, its missing parts supplied by reference TRBV11-2 and TRBJ2-7, is EAGVAQSPRYKIIEKRQSVAFWCNPISGHATLYWYQQILGQGPKLLIQFQNNGVVDDSQLPKDRFSAERLKGVDSTLKIQPAKLEDSAVYLCASSLWASSYEQYFGPGTRLTVT.

The rearrangement uses TRBV5-6 and TRBJ2-7; TRBD2 matches 9 bases. This CDR3 has 14 amino acids. Germline-derived CDR1 and CDR2 are SGHDT and YYEEEE. After removal of 1 base from V and 6 bases from J, the junction contained 5 bases not matched to a gene. CDR3 DNA: TGTGCCAGCAGCTTGCGCGGGAGGGCCGGCGAGCAGTACTTC. Residues: CASSLRGRAGEQYF.

The rearrangement links TRBV2 to TRBJ1-6; possibly TRBD1 for D (5 bases). V shed 2 bases and J shed 3 bases, with 8 bases lying between them. The length of the CDR3 is 15 residues. Germline CDR1 reads SNHLY; CDR2 reads FYNNEI. The CDR3: CASSESQGYNSPLHF. CDR3 coding DNA: TGTGCCAGCAGTGAAAGTCAGGGCTATAATTCACCCCTCCACTTT.

The CDR3 is CASSSRSGGTNSPLHF. The CDR3 DNA reads TGTGCCAGCAGCTCCCGCTCGGGAGGGACGAATTCACCCCTCCACTTT. V gene TRBV7-2 combines with J gene TRBJ1-6; D might be TRBD1 (5 bases). The CDR3 spans 16 residues. Per germline, CDR1 SGHTA and CDR2 FQGNSA. V lost 4 bases and J lost 7, with 17 bases in between.

The J gene is TRBJ2-7, the V gene TRBV5-6; 9 bases agree with TRBD2. The CDR3 covers 13 residues. Germline CDR1 SGHDT, CDR2 YYEEEE. Trimming at V came to 4 bases and at J to 4 bases, leaving 3 bases not matched to a gene. The CDR3 spells CASSPAGGYEQYF. The CDR3 bases are TGTGCCAGCAGCCCCGCGGGGGGGTACGAGCAGTACTTC.